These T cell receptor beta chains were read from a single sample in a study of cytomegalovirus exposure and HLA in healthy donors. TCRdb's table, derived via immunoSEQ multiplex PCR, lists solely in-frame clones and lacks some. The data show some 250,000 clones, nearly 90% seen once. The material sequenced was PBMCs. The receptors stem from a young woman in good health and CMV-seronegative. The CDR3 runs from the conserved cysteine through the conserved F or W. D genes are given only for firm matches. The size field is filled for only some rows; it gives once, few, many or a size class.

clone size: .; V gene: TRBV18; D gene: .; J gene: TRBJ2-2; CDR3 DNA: TGTGCCAGCTCACCACTCGGGGTCGGTGGGACCGGGGAGCTGTTTTTT; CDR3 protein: CASSPLGVGGTGELFF
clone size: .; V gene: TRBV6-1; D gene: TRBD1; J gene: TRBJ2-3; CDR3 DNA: TGTGCCAGCAGTGAAGGGAACAGGGGAAGCACAGATACGCAGTATTTT; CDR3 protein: CASSEGNRGSTDTQYF
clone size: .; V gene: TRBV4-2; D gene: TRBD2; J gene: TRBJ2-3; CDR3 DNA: TGTGCCAGCAGCCGGAACGAACTAGCGGGAGCCACAGATACGCAGTATTTT; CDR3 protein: CASSRNELAGATDTQYF
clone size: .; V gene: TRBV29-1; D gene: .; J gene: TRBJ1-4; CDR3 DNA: TGCAGCGTTGGACAGTCTATTGAAAAACTGTTTTTT; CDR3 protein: CSVGQSIEKLFF
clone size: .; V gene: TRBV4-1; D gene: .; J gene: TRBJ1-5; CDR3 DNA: TGCGCCAGCAGCCTTACTGGAGCAGGGAACAATCAGCCCCAGCATTTT; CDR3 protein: CASSLTGAGNNQPQHF
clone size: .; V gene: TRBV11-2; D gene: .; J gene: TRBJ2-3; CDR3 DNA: TGTGCCAGCAGCTTACGGCCAGCGCCAGATACGCAGTATTTT; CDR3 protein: CASSLRPAPDTQYF
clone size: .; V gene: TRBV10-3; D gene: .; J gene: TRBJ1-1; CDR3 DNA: TGTGCCATCAGTGAGCGGAAGGAGGACACTGAAGCTTTCTTT; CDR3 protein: CAISERKEDTEAFF
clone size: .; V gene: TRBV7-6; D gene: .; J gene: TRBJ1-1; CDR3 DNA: TGTGCCAGCAGCCCAATCAGGGGAACGAACACTGAAGCTTTCTTT; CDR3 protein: CASSPIRGTNTEAFF
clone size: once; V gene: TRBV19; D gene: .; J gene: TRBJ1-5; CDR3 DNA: TGTGCCAGTAGTCCCTCCGGGGGGGTCCTCAATCAGCCCCAGCATTTT; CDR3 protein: CASSPSGGVLNQPQHF
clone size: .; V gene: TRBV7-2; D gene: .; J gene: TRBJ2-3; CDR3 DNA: TGTGCCAGCAGCTTAGGCGGGGCCACAGATACGCAGTATTTT; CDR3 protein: CASSLGGATDTQYF
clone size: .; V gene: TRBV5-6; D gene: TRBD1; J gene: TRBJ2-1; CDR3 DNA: TGTGCCAGCAGCTCCTTAGGACAGGGGGCCCGTAATGAGCAGTTCTTC; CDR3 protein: CASSSLGQGARNEQFF
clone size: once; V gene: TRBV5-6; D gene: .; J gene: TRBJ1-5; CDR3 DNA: TGTGCCAGCAGCTTGGGGCCTCAGCCCCAGCATTTT; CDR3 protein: CASSLGPQPQHF
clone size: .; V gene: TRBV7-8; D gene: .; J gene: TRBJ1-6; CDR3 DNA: TGTGCCAGCAGCCCCAATCCGACAGAACCCTCCTATAATTCACCCCTCCACTTT; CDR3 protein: CASSPNPTEPSYNSPLHF
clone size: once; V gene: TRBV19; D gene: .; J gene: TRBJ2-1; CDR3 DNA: TGTGCCAGTAGTATAGTGACAGGCTCCTACAATGAGCAGTTCTTC; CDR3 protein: CASSIVTGSYNEQFF
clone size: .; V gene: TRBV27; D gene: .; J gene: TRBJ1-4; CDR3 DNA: TGTGCCAGCAGTTCTACAGGGATGGGGGCAACTAATGAAAAACTGTTTTTT; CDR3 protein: CASSSTGMGATNEKLFF
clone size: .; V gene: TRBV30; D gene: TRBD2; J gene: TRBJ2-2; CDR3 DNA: TGTGCCTGGGCGGGGGGGGCGTCGAACACCGGGGAGCTGTTTTTT; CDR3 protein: CAWAGGASNTGELFF
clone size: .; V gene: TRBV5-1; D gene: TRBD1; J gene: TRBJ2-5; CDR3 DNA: TGCGCCAGCAGCCCGGGACAGGGCGGCAAGACCCAGTACTTC; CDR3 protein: CASSPGQGGKTQYF
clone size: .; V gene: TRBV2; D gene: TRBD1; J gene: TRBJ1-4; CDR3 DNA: TGTGCCAGCAGTACAACCGGGACAGAAAATGAAAAACTGTTTTTT; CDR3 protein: CASSTTGTENEKLFF
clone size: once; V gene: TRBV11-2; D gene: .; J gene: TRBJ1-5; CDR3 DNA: TGTGCCAGCAGCTTAGGGCAGTCTAGCAATCAGCCCCAGCATTTT; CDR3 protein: CASSLGQSSNQPQHF
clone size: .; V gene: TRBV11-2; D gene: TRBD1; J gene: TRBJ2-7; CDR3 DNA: TGTGCCAGCAGCTTAGACGACGCAGGGGGCGTGTACGAGCAGTACTTC; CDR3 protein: CASSLDDAGGVYEQYF
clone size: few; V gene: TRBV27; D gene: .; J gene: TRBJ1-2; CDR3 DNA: TGTGCCAGCAGTTTATCCAGGGTCAATGGCTACACCTTC; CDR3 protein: CASSLSRVNGYTF
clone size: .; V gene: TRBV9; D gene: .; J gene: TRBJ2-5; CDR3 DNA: TGTGCCAGCAGCGTAGCGGGGGGCCCACAAGAGACCCAGTACTTC; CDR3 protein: CASSVAGGPQETQYF
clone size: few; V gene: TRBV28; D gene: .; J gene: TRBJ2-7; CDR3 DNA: TGTGCCAGCAGTTTAGGGGGGATCGAGCAGTACTTC; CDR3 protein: CASSLGGIEQYF
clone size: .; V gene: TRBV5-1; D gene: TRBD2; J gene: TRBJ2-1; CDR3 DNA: TGCGCCAGCAGCTTGACAGGCGGGGGGTTCAACAATGAGCAGTTCTTC; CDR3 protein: CASSLTGGGFNNEQFF
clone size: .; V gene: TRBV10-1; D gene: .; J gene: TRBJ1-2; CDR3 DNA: TGCGCCAGCAGTGAGTCTCCCGGACAACTATATGGCTACACCTTC; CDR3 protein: CASSESPGQLYGYTF
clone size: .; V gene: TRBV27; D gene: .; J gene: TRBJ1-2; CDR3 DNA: TGTGCCAGCAGTTTATGGGGGGGGAACTATGGCTACACCTTC; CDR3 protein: CASSLWGGNYGYTF
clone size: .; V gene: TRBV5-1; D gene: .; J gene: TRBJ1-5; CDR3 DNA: TGCGCCAGCAGCTTAAGTGGGGGAGGACAGCCCCAGCATTTT; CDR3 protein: CASSLSGGGQPQHF
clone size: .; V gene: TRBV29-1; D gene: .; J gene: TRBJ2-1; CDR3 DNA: TGCAGCGTTGAGAGAGGGCGCAATGAGCAGTTCTTC; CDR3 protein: CSVERGRNEQFF
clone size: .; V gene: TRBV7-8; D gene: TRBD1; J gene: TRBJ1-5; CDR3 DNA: TGTGCCAGCAGCTCCTCTCGGACAGGGTTCCAGCCCCAGCATTTT; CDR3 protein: CASSSSRTGFQPQHF
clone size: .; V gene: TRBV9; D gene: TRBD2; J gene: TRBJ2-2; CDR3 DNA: TGTGCCAGCAGCGTAGTAGCGGGGGGGTTCGCCGGGGAGCTGTTTTTT; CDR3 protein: CASSVVAGGFAGELFF
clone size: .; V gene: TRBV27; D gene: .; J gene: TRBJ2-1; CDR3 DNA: TGTGCCAGCAGTCGATCTAGCCCAGATTACAATGAGCAGTTCTTC; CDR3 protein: CASSRSSPDYNEQFF
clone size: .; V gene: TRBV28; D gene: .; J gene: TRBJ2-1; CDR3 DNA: TGTGGTACAGGGAGCTCCTACAATGAGCAGTTCTTC; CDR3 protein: CGTGSSYNEQFF
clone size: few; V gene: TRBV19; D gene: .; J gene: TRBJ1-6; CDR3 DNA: TGTGCCAGTAGGGCGGGGACGGATAATTCACCCCTCCACTTT; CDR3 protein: CASRAGTDNSPLHF
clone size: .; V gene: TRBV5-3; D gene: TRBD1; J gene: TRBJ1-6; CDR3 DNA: TGTGCCAGAAGCGTCGCCGGGACAGGGGGGAATTCACCCCTCCACTTT; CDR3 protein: CARSVAGTGGNSPLHF
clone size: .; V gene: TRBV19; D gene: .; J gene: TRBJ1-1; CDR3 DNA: TGTGCCAGTAGTTTCCGACAGGCCGCGAACTGGGACACTGAAGCTTTCTTT; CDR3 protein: CASSFRQAANWDTEAFF
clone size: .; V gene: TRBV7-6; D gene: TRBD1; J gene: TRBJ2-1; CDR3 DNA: TGTGCCAGCAGCCGGGACAGTAGCTCCTACAATGAGCAGTTCTTC; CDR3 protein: CASSRDSSSYNEQFF
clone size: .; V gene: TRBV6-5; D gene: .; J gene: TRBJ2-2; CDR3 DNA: TGTGCCACGGGGACAATCGGCAACACCGGGGAGCTGTTTTTT; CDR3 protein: CATGTIGNTGELFF
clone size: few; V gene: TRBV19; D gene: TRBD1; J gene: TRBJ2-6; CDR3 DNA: TGTGCCAGTAGTCCGGACAGGGCAGCTGGGGCCAACGTCCTGACTTTC; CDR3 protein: CASSPDRAAGANVLTF
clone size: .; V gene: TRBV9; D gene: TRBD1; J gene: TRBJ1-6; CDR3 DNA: TGTGCCAGCAGCCGGGACAGGGGGTTTTCACCCCTCCACTTT; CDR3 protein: CASSRDRGFSPLHF
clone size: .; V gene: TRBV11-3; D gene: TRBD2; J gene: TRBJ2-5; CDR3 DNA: TGTGCCAGCAGCCGTGCCGGACTAGCGGGGAGAGAGACCCAGTACTTC; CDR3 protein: CASSRAGLAGRETQYF
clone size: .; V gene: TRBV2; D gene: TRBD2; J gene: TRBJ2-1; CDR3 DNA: TGTGCCAGCATGGAGACTAGCGGGAGCAATGAGCAGTTCTTC; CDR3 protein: CASMETSGSNEQFF